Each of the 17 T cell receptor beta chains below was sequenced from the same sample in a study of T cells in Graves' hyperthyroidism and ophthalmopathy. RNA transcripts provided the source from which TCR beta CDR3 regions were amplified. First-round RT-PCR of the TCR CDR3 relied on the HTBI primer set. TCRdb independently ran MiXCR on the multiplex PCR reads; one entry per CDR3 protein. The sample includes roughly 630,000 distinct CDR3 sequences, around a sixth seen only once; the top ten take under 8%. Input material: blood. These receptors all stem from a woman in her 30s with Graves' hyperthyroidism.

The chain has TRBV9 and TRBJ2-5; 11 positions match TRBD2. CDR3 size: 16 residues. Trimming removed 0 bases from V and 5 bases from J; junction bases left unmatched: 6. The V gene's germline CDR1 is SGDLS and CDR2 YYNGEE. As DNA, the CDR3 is TGTGCCAGCAGCGTAGGTACTAGCGGGAGTCTTGAGACCCAGTACTTC. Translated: CASSVGTSGSLETQYF.

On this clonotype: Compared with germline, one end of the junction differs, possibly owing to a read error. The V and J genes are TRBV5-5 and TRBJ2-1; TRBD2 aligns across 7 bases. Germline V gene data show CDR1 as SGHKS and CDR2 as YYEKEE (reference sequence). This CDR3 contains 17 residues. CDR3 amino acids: CASSHLIGGRTYNEQFF. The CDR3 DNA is TGCGCCAGCAGCCACCTCATCGGCGGGAGAACCTACAATGAGCAGTTCTTC.

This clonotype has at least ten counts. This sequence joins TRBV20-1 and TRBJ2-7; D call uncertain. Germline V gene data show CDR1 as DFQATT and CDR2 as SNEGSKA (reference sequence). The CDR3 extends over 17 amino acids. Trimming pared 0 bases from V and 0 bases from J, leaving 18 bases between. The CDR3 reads CSARDRDLSVFSYEQYF. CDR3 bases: TGCAGTGCTAGAGATCGCGATCTATCCGTATTCTCCTACGAGCAGTACTTC.

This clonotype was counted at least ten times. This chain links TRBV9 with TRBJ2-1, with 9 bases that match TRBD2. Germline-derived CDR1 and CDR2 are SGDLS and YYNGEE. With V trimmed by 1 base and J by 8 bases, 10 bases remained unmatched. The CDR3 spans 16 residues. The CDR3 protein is CASSVMVAGVEDEQFF. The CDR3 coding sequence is TGTGCCAGCAGCGTAATGGTAGCGGGAGTTGAAGATGAGCAGTTCTTC. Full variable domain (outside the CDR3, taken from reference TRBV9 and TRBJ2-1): DSGVTQTPKHLITATGQRVTLRCSPRSGDLSVYWYQQSLDQGLQFLIQYYNGEERAKGNILERFSAQQFPDLHSELNLSSLELGDSALYFCASSVMVAGVEDEQFFGPGTRLTVL.

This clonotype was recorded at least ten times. For the CDR3, the DNA is TGCAGTGCTAGAAAGGGACTAGCGGGAGGGCGCAGGTTCTTC. It yields the protein CSARKGLAGGRRFF. The chain uses TRBV20-1 and TRBJ2-1, with TRBD2 identical over 16 bases. The CDR3 length is 14 residues. The ends lost 2 bases at V and 15 bases at J; junction bases unmatched: 7. Germline CDR1 DFQATT, CDR2 SNEGSKA (reference sequence).

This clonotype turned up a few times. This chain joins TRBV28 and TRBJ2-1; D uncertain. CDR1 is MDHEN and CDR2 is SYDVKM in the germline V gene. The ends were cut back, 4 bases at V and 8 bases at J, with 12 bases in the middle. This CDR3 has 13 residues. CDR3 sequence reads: CASSSFLVYEQFF. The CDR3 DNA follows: TGTGCCAGCAGTTCCTTTCTAGTATATGAGCAGTTCTTC.

The CDR3 DNA reads TGTGCCAGCAGTTACAGGGGACAGGGTACGAACATTCAGTACTTC. This translates into CASSYRGQGTNIQYF. J is TRBJ2-4 and V is TRBV6-5; 9 nucleotides match TRBD1. V lost 2 bases to trimming and J lost 7 bases; unmatched junction nucleotides: 6. The CDR3 covers 15 residues. The germline V gene encodes CDR1 MNHEY and CDR2 SVGAGI.

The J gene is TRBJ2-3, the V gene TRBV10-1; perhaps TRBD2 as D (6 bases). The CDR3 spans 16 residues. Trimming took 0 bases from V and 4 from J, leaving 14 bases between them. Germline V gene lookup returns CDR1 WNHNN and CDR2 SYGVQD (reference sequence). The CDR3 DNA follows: TGCGCCAGCAGTGAGTCGATCGTTGCGGGACCAGATACGCAGTATTTT. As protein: CASSESIVAGPDTQYF.

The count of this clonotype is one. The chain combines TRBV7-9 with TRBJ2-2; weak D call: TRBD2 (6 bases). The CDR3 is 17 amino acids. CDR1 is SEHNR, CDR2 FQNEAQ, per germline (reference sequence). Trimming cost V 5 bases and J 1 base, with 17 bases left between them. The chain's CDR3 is CASSPMGGSGNTGELFF. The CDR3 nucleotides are TGTGCCAGCAGCCCGATGGGGGGTAGCGGGAACACCGGGGAGCTGTTTTTT.

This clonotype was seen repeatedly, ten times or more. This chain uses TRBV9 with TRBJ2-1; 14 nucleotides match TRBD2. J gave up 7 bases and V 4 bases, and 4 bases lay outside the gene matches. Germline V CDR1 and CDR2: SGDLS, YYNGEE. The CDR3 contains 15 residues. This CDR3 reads CASSPRTSGGNEQFF. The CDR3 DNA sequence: TGTGCCAGCAGCCCCCGGACTAGCGGGGGGAATGAGCAGTTCTTC.

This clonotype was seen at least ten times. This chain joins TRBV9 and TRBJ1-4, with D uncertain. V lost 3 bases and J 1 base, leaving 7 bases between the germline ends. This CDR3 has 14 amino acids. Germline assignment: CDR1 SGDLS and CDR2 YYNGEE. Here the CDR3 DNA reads TGTGCCAGCAGCGGGAGGCAAACTAATGAAAAACTGTTTTTT. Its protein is CASSGRQTNEKLFF.

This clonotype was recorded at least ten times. The CDR3 region is CASSLAGTANEQFF. In nucleotides, the CDR3 is TGCGCCAGCAGCTTGGCCGGGACTGCGAATGAGCAGTTCTTC. The chain couples TRBV5-1 to TRBJ2-1; D might be TRBD2 (6 bases). CDR3 size: 14 residues. Germline lookup yields CDR1 SGHRS and CDR2 YFSETQ. Deletions cut 0 bases from V and 7 bases from J, with 11 bases between.

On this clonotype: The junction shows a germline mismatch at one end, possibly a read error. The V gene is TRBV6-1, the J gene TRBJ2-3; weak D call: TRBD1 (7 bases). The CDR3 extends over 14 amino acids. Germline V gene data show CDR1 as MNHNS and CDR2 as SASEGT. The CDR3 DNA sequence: TGTGCCAGCGGTGAAGGAGGGGGCCCAGATACGCAGTATTTT. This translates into CASGEGGGPDTQYF.

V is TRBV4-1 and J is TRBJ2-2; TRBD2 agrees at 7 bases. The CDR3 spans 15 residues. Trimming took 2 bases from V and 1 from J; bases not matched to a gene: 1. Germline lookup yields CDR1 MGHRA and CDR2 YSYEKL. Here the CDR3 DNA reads TGCGCCAGCAGCCAAATAGCGGGGAACACCGGGGAGCTGTTTTTT. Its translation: CASSQIAGNTGELFF.

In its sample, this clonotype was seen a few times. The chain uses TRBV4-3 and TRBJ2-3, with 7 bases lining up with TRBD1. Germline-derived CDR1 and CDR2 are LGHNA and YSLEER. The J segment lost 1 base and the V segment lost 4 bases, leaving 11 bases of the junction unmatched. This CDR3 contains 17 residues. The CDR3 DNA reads TGCGCCAGCAGCCTTCGACTACAGGGGTCCCGCACAGATACGCAGTATTTT. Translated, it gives CASSLRLQGSRTDTQYF.

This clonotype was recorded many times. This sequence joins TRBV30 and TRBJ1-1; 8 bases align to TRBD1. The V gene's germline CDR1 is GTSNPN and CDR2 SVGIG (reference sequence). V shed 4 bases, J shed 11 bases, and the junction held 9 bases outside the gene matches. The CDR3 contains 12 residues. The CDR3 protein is CAWTTGGFLAFF. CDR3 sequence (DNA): TGTGCCTGGACAACAGGGGGGTTCTTGGCTTTCTTT. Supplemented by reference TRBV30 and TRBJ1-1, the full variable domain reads SQTIHQWPATLVQPVGSPLSLECTVEGTSNPNLYWYRQAAGRGLQLLFYSVGIGQISSEVPQNLSASRPQDRQFILSSKKLLLSDSGFYLCAWTTGGFLAFFGQGTRLTVV.

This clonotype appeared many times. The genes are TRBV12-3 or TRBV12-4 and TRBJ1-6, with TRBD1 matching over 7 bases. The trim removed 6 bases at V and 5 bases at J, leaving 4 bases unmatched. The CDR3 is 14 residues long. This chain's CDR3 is CASRPGTDNSPLHF. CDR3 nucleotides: TGTGCCAGCAGGCCGGGGACAGATAATTCACCCCTCCACTTT.